A single sample gave rise to the 9 T cell receptor beta chains below, sequenced in a study of circulating CD8 cells and anti-PD-1 response in melanoma. Four subsets defined by PD-1 and/or TIGIT were sorted from live CD3+CD8+TCRalphabeta+ cells. The QIAseq Immune Repertoire TCR panel built the libraries from around 15 ng of total RNA. TCRdb reprocessed the reads via MiXCR and lists one record per CDR3 protein. The sample carries roughly 500 distinct CDR3 sequences, about 6% recorded once. This sample comprised CD8+ T cells from PBMCs, obtained at baseline or after one month of anti-PD-1 therapy (not recorded which). These receptors were taken from a human donor with melanoma.

This clonotype is medium-sized within its sample. The rearrangement uses TRBV29-1 and TRBJ2-1; D gene uncertain. CDR1 and CDR2 (germline): SQVTM, ANQGSEA. V was trimmed by 7 bases and J by 7 bases, leaving 8 bases between them. This CDR3 comprises 10 residues. The CDR3 bases are TGCAGCGGCCATAGAAATGAGCAGTTCTTC. As protein: CSGHRNEQFF.

This clonotype rates as medium-sized (0.01 to 0.1%). The rearrangement links TRBV4-3 to TRBJ2-7; D call uncertain. The CDR3 extends over 13 amino acids. V gave up 0 bases and J gave up 5 bases, with 8 bases separating them. Germline-derived CDR1 and CDR2 are LGHNA and YSLEER. CDR3 protein: CASSQDKVDEQYF. In DNA form, the CDR3 reads TGCGCCAGCAGCCAAGATAAGGTCGACGAGCAGTACTTC.

By its share, this clonotype is hyperexpanded (1% or more). The gene calls are TRBV19 and TRBJ2-2; D is uncertain. This CDR3 is 15 amino acids long. V gave up 2 bases and J gave up 5 bases, with 12 bases separating them. The germline V gene encodes CDR1 LNHDA and CDR2 SQIVND (reference sequence). CDR3 residues: CASSIKGVRTGELFF. The CDR3 nucleotides read TGTGCCAGTAGTATAAAGGGTGTTAGGACCGGGGAGCTGTTTTTT.

Within the sample, this clonotype is large. V is TRBV7-9 and J is TRBJ2-5; D remains unclear. V was pared by 0 bases and J by 3 bases, with 5 bases between. The CDR3 covers 13 residues. Germline-derived CDR1 and CDR2 are SEHNR and FQNEAQ (reference sequence). In nucleotides, the CDR3 is TGTGCCAGCAGCTTAGCCAGCAAAGAGACCCAGTACTTC. Its protein product is CASSLASKETQYF.

Judged by abundance, this clonotype is large. The V gene is TRBV19, the J gene TRBJ2-1; D is uncertain. Germline V gene sequence: CDR1 LNHDA, CDR2 SQIVND (reference sequence). The CDR3 loop spans 15 amino acids. V was pared by 4 bases and J by 0 bases, with 10 bases between. CDR3 in DNA: TGTGCCAGTAGTACTTCACTGGCCTCCTACAATGAGCAGTTCTTC. This encodes CASSTSLASYNEQFF.

This clonotype was found a few times. The DNA for the CDR3 is TGCAGTGCCCTCCCGGGGGCAGAGACCCAGTACTTC. Translating gives CSALPGAETQYF. The rearrangement links TRBV20-1 to TRBJ2-5, with D perhaps given as TRBD1 or TRBD2 (6 bases each). The germline gives CDR1 DFQATT, CDR2 SNEGSKA (reference sequence). The CDR3 is made up of 12 amino acids. Trimming pared 6 bases from V and 4 bases from J, leaving 12 bases between.

Note on this clonotype: An end of the junction does not agree with germline; a read error may underlie this. This rearrangement joins TRBV7-2 to TRBJ2-1, with D perhaps TRBD1 (6 bases). Per the germline V gene, CDR1 is SGHTA and CDR2 is FQGNSA. The CDR3 consists of 13 residues. CDR3 residues: CANSLGQHNEQFF. Here the CDR3 DNA reads TGTGCCAACAGCTTAGGACAGCACAATGAGCAGTTCTTC.

This clonotype is large by share. The chain has TRBV28 and TRBJ1-1, with D unresolved. The length of the CDR3 is 14 residues. Germline CDR1 is MDHEN and CDR2 is SYDVKM. Trimming took off 4 bases at V and 3 bases at J, with 12 bases between the two ends. CDR3 DNA: TGTGCCAGCAGTTCCGGGTGGTGGGACACTGAAGCTTTCTTT. It specifies CASSSGWWDTEAFF.

This clonotype is large in the sample. The V call is TRBV19, the J call TRBJ1-1; D is unresolved. CDR3 size: 15 residues. V was clipped by 7 bases and J by 4 bases, with 19 bases between them. CDR1 LNHDA and CDR2 SQIVND come from the germline V gene (reference sequence). CDR3 bases: TGTGCCAGTACCCAATTCGGATCATCGGGCACTGAAGCTTTCTTT. This encodes CASTQFGSSGTEAFF.